The 30 T cell receptor beta chains below come from one sample, sequenced in a study of blood T cell repertoires in COVID-19. Produced via immunoSEQ multiplex PCR; TCRdb's table is partial and in-frame only. The sample contains 350,000 to 400,000 clones, 85% to 90% of which appear only once. The sequenced sample consisted of PBMCs or T cells enriched from blood (not recorded which). Receptor source: a woman in her 30s who had recovered from COVID-19.

J is TRBJ2-1 and V is TRBV28, with a tentative D call TRBD2 (5 bases). From germline, CDR1 is MDHEN and CDR2 SYDVKM. V lost 3 bases, J lost 8 bases, and 5 bases lay in between. The CDR3 sequence is 11 residues long. CDR3 residues: CASSLEDEQFF. Written as DNA, the CDR3 is TGTGCCAGCAGTTTGGAGGATGAGCAGTTCTTC.

This clone was counted once. The chain employs TRBV21-1 and TRBJ1-1. TRBV21-1 is a listed pseudogene. CDR3 length equals 20 residues. CDR3 protein: CASSKGEGTLNRPRNTEAFF. CDR3 DNA sequence: TGTGCCAGCAGCAAAGGAGAGGGAACTCTAAATCGCCCGCGGAACACTGAAGCTTTCTTT.

This rearrangement joins TRBV7-2 to TRBJ2-7; 10 bases are shared with TRBD2. Germline V gene lookup returns CDR1 SGHTA and CDR2 FQGNSA. V shed 2 bases, J shed 3 bases, and the junction held 4 bases outside the gene matches. The CDR3 is 15 amino acids. The CDR3 protein is CASSLQASGSYEQYF. CDR3 in DNA: TGTGCCAGCAGCTTACAGGCTAGCGGGAGCTACGAGCAGTACTTC.

This clone was seen just once. CDR3 coding DNA: TGCGCCAGCAGCTTCCCCAGGGGGGCCTACGAGCAGTACTTC. Protein product: CASSFPRGAYEQYF. The chain is built from TRBV5-1 and TRBJ2-7; a possible D gene is TRBD1 (7 bases). V was shortened by 2 bases and J by 2 bases, with 11 bases between the two germline ends. Germline loops: CDR1 SGHRS, CDR2 YFSETQ. CDR3 length: 14 amino acids. The variable domain in full, completed from reference TRBV5-1 and TRBJ2-7, reads KAGVTQTPRYLIKTRGQQVTLSCSPISGHRSVSWYQQTPGQGLQFLFEYFSETQRNKGNFPGRFSGRQFSNSRSEMNVSTLELGDSALYLCASSFPRGAYEQYFGPGTRLTVT.

The rearrangement joins TRBV30 to TRBJ2-1; a possible D gene is TRBD1 (6 bases). Looked up from germline, CDR1 is GTSNPN and CDR2 is SVGIG (reference sequence). V lost 2 bases to trimming and J lost 0 bases, with 8 bases between them. CDR3 length equals 14 residues. The DNA for the CDR3 is TGTGCCTGGAGTAGGGGGAGCTCCTACAATGAGCAGTTCTTC. This gives the protein CAWSRGSSYNEQFF.

The chain has TRBV6-6 and TRBJ1-2, with TRBD1 matching over 7 bases. The CDR3 covers 15 residues. With V trimmed by 5 bases and J by 6 bases, 12 bases remained unmatched. Germline lookup yields CDR1 MNHNY and CDR2 SVGAGI (reference sequence). CDR3 bases: TGTGCCAGCAGTCAATACCGACAGGGTACCGATGGCTACACCTTC. Translated: CASSQYRQGTDGYTF.

The chain uses TRBV28 and TRBJ1-1; 7 bases line up with TRBD1. This CDR3 has 16 residues. V lost 2 bases, J lost 4 bases, and 10 bases stayed unmatched. Germline CDR1 MDHEN, CDR2 SYDVKM. The CDR3 DNA reads TGTGCCAGCAGTTTACCCTCGACAGGGTACGGCACTGAAGCTTTCTTT. Translation gives CASSLPSTGYGTEAFF.

V and J are TRBV28 and TRBJ2-7; D might be TRBD1 (6 bases). Trimming shortened V by 2 bases and J by 6 bases, and 14 bases separated the two germline ends. The CDR3 length is 14 residues. Germline-derived CDR1 and CDR2 are MDHEN and SYDVKM. The CDR3 region is CASSLSGTRGEQYF. The CDR3 DNA reads as TGTGCCAGCAGTTTAAGTGGGACCAGGGGCGAGCAGTACTTC.

CDR3 sequence (DNA): TGTGCCAGCAGCCCCGGACAGGCGGAAACCGGGGAGCTGTTTTTT. It is translated as CASSPGQAETGELFF. The chain is built from TRBV11-3 and TRBJ2-2; 7 nucleotides match TRBD1. Germline V gene lookup returns CDR1 SGHNT and CDR2 YENEEA. V trimming: 5 bases; J trimming: 5 bases; junction bases outside the gene matches: 8. The length of the CDR3 is 15 residues. Filled out from reference TRBV11-3 and TRBJ2-2, the complete variable domain reads EAGVVQSPRYKIIEKKQPVAFWCNPISGHNTLYWYLQNLGQGPELLIRYENEEAVDDSQLPKDRFSAERLKGVDSTLKIQPAELGDSAVYLCASSPGQAETGELFFGEGSRLTVL.

The chain employs TRBV5-1 and TRBJ2-5; 10 positions agree with TRBD1. V shed 9 bases and J 3 bases; nucleotides not matched to a gene: 5. Germline-derived CDR1 and CDR2 are SGHRS and YFSETQ. The CDR3 consists of 13 residues. CDR3 residues: CATKGTGEETQYF. DNA of the CDR3: TGCGCCACCAAGGGGACAGGGGAAGAGACCCAGTACTTC.

The chain recombines TRBV3-1 (or the pseudogene TRBV3-2) with TRBJ2-1; 7 positions agree with TRBD2. This CDR3 region has 16 residues. The germline V gene encodes CDR1 LGHDT and CDR2 YNNKEL (reference sequence). The ends lost 4 bases at V and 12 bases at J; junction bases unmatched: 18. The DNA of the CDR3 is TGTGCCAGCAGCCTCCGGACGGGAGGAGGTGTCGGAGCGCAGTTCTTC. Residues: CASSLRTGGGVGAQFF.

The chain couples TRBV5-6 to TRBJ2-7; D might be TRBD1 (6 bases). CDR1 is SGHDT and CDR2 is YYEEEE in the germline V gene. The CDR3 length is 14 residues. V was pared by 3 bases and J by 12 bases, with 22 bases between. The CDR3 DNA is TGTGCCAGCAGCTGGCGGAACCGCTGGACAGATCGGTACTTC. This encodes CASSWRNRWTDRYF.

The rearrangement joins TRBV10-3 to TRBJ1-2, with no clear D. Trimming pared 7 bases from V and 2 bases from J, leaving 8 bases between. This CDR3 is 12 amino acids long. The germline V gene has CDR1 ENHRY and CDR2 SYGVKD. CDR3 sequence (DNA): TGTGCCATCACTCCGGGAAACTATGGCTACACCTTC. Translated, it gives CAITPGNYGYTF.

The chain couples TRBV7-7 to TRBJ2-5, with 8 nucleotides matching TRBD1. The CDR3 runs 13 residues. J lost 3 bases, V lost 4 bases, and 1 base had no gene match. Germline V gene data show CDR1 as SSHAT and CDR2 as FNYEAQ (reference sequence). The CDR3 is CASSSTGEETQYF. CDR3 nucleotides: TGTGCCAGCAGCTCGACAGGGGAAGAGACCCAGTACTTC.

Regarding this clone: At one boundary the junction diverges from the germline segment, which might be a read error. The gene calls are TRBV11-1 and TRBJ2-7; 9 positions agree with TRBD2. Germline V lookup: CDR1 SGHAT, CDR2 FQDESV (reference sequence). This CDR3 region has 14 residues. Here the CDR3 reads CASSLAGSSYEQYF. CDR3 nucleotides: TGTGCCAGCAGCCTAGCGGGGAGCTCCTACGAGCAGTACTTC.

The chain carries TRBV2 and TRBJ1-4; possibly TRBD1 for D (5 bases). CDR1 is SNHLY, CDR2 FYNNEI, per germline. The CDR3 spans 16 residues. Deletions cut 6 bases from V and 5 bases from J, with 19 bases between. The CDR3 DNA follows: TGTGCCAGCAGGGACCTGAACAGGCCCTCAAATGAAAAACTGTTTTTT. Translated: CASRDLNRPSNEKLFF. Full variable domain (outside the CDR3, taken from reference TRBV2 and TRBJ1-4): EPEVTQTPSHQVTQMGQEVILRCVPISNHLYFYWYRQILGQKVEFLVSFYNNEISEKSEIFDDQFSVERPDGSNFTLKIRSTKLEDSAMYFCASRDLNRPSNEKLFFGSGTQLSVL.

This chain uses TRBV6-6 with TRBJ2-5, with D unresolved. The CDR3 sequence is 12 residues long. Per the germline V gene, CDR1 is MNHNY and CDR2 is SVGAGI (reference sequence). V lost 6 bases to trimming and J lost 2 bases, with 7 bases between them. This chain's CDR3 is CASRRLQETQYF. As DNA, the CDR3 is TGTGCCAGCAGGAGGCTTCAAGAGACCCAGTACTTC.

V usage is TRBV10-3 and J usage is TRBJ2-7, with D perhaps matching TRBD1 (6 bases). The CDR3 is 14 residues long. Germline CDR1 reads ENHRY; CDR2 reads SYGVKD. The V end was cut by 3 bases, the J end by 2 bases, with 11 bases between. CDR3 DNA sequence: TGTGCCATCAGTGATAGGGGGATTGCCTACGAGCAGTACTTC. Its translation is CAISDRGIAYEQYF.

The chain recombines TRBV5-1 with TRBJ2-1; 8 positions match TRBD2. After removal of 3 bases from V and 8 bases from J, the junction contained 1 base not matched to a gene. The CDR3 contains 12 residues. Germline assignment: CDR1 SGHRS and CDR2 YFSETQ. The CDR3 sequence is CASSSRGDEQFF. Written as DNA, the CDR3 is TGCGCCAGCAGCTCGCGGGGGGATGAGCAGTTCTTC.

This chain joins TRBV5-1 and TRBJ2-7; 9 bases fit TRBD1. The V gene end was trimmed by 5 bases and the J gene end by 3 bases; junction bases not matched to a gene: 6. Germline lookup yields CDR1 SGHRS and CDR2 YFSETQ. The CDR3 length is 14 residues. CDR3 region: CASRAGTGRYEQYF. The DNA of the CDR3 is TGCGCCAGCAGGGCCGGGACAGGGCGCTACGAGCAGTACTTC.

A few counts support this clone. CDR3 in DNA: TGTGCCAGCAGCTATTCAGGAGGGGCGGGTGAAAAACTGTTTTTT. Its protein is CASSYSGGAGEKLFF. The rearrangement joins TRBV5-4 to TRBJ1-4; a possible D gene is TRBD1 (5 bases). The V and J ends lost 3 bases and 7 bases respectively, with 16 bases between them. The CDR3 runs 15 residues. Germline V gives CDR1 SGHNT, CDR2 YYREEE (reference sequence).

The V gene is TRBV15, the J gene TRBJ1-4; D uncertain. The CDR3 length is 12 residues. The ends were cut back, 6 bases at V and 5 bases at J, with 7 bases in the middle. Germline CDR1 and CDR2: LNHNV and YYDKDF (reference sequence). As DNA, the CDR3 is TGTGCCACCAGTCTTATAAATGAAAAACTGTTTTTT. Encoded protein: CATSLINEKLFF. The complete variable domain, with remaining parts taken from reference TRBV15 and TRBJ1-4, reads DAMVIQNPRYQVTQFGKPVTLSCSQTLNHNVMYWYQQKSSQAPKLLFHYYDKDFNNEADTPDNFQSRRPNTSFCFLDIRSPGLGDTAMYLCATSLINEKLFFGSGTQLSVL.

This chain links TRBV10-1 with TRBJ1-3; D is undetermined. The CDR3 has 15 amino acids. Germline V gene data show CDR1 as WNHNN and CDR2 as SYGVQD (reference sequence). V was cut by 3 bases and J by 2 bases, with 11 bases left in between. The CDR3 sequence: CASSEGGLTGNTIYF. CDR3 bases: TGCGCCAGCAGTGAAGGTGGGCTGACTGGAAACACCATATATTTT.

The V and J genes are TRBV9 and TRBJ1-6; TRBD1 agrees at 7 bases. The CDR3 contains 16 residues. Germline CDR1 and CDR2: SGDLS and YYNGEE. J gave up 0 bases and V 2 bases, and 2 bases lay outside the gene matches. CDR3 protein: CASSVGTASYNSPLHF. CDR3 DNA sequence: TGTGCCAGCAGCGTTGGGACAGCCTCCTATAATTCACCCCTCCACTTT. Together with reference TRBV9 and TRBJ1-6, the CDR3 gives the full variable domain: DSGVTQTPKHLITATGQRVTLRCSPRSGDLSVYWYQQSLDQGLQFLIQYYNGEERAKGNILERFSAQQFPDLHSELNLSSLELGDSALYFCASSVGTASYNSPLHFGNGTRLTVT.

The chain employs TRBV13 and TRBJ2-7; 11 bases are a match to TRBD2. V lost 5 bases, J lost 4 bases, and 10 bases stayed unmatched. The CDR3 sequence is 16 residues long. Looked up from germline, CDR1 is PRHDT and CDR2 is FYEKMQ (reference sequence). The CDR3 nucleotides are TGTGCCAGCAGCCATCAACTTACTAGCGGGGGTTACGAGCAGTACTTC. The encoded protein is CASSHQLTSGGYEQYF.

This clone showed up many times. The chain joins TRBV5-4 to TRBJ1-1; no firm D call. CDR1 is SGHNT, CDR2 YYREEE, per germline (reference sequence). Deletions cut 4 bases from V and 1 base from J, with 8 bases between. The CDR3 covers 13 residues. CDR3 region: CASSLQTNTEAFF. For the CDR3, the DNA is TGTGCCAGCAGCCTACAGACGAACACTGAAGCTTTCTTT.

The rearrangement joins TRBV11-2 to TRBJ1-4; 8 nucleotides match TRBD1. The J segment lost 7 bases and the V segment lost 4 bases, leaving 8 bases of the junction unmatched. This CDR3 contains 15 residues. The germline V gene has CDR1 SGHAT and CDR2 FQNNGV. The DNA for the CDR3 is TGTGCCAGCAGCTCGACAGGGGCAGGCCCTGAAAAACTGTTTTTT. Translating it yields CASSSTGAGPEKLFF.

This clone has just a few counts. The chain employs TRBV7-9 and TRBJ2-1; 7 bases match TRBD2. V dropped 5 bases and J dropped 7; count of bases not matched to a gene: 8. Germline lookup yields CDR1 SEHNR and CDR2 FQNEAQ (reference sequence). This CDR3 has 14 amino acids. The CDR3 nucleotides read TGTGCCAGCAGCAGCGGGACCCTGAGGAATGAGCAGTTCTTC. It specifies CASSSGTLRNEQFF.

V and J are TRBV6-5 and TRBJ2-3; perhaps TRBD2 as D (6 bases). There are 15 residues in the CDR3. Trimming pared 2 bases from V and 0 bases from J, leaving 9 bases between. CDR1 and CDR2 from the germline V gene are MNHEY and SVGAGI. CDR3 loop: CASSYRGGSTDTQYF. Written as DNA, the CDR3 is TGTGCCAGCAGTTACCGTGGGGGGAGCACAGATACGCAGTATTTT.

The rearrangement links TRBV6-5 to TRBJ2-5; the D gene is possibly TRBD2 (6 bases). Germline V gene sequence: CDR1 MNHEY, CDR2 SVGAGI. V was trimmed by 6 bases and J by 5 bases, leaving 16 bases between them. The CDR3 contains 14 residues. CDR3 protein: CASRGGWATETQYF. CDR3 nucleotide sequence: TGTGCCAGCAGGGGAGGATGGGCCACCGAGACCCAGTACTTC.